The clone carrying this T cell receptor beta chain was counted many times. Its antigen is as yet unknown. TCRdb recomputed calls from the RACE reads with MiXCR, one row per CDR3 protein. This sample has 80,000 to 100,000 distinct CDR3 sequences, with about 8.6% found just once. This sample was taken from a study of human T cells and chemical hapten exposure. Time point specified: healthy volunteer bleed at 2 weeks. Unfractionated whole blood served as the source for total RNA extraction. Germline trimming cut 4 bases from V and 5 bases from J; bases unmatched to any gene: 6. The germline V gene has CDR1 SGHRS and CDR2 YFSETQ. The length of the CDR3 is 14 residues. Study-wide findings and caveats: Following DPC sensitization, TCRs present above 1 in 1000 frequency showed no change.

The material sequenced was whole blood. This clonotype originated in a female donor in good health. Some clones in this sample may be carry-over from other donors' samples. The V gene is TRBV5-1, the J gene TRBJ2-5; TRBD1 agrees at 9 bases. CDR3 residues: CASSPGTGSETQYF. DNA for the CDR3: TGCGCCAGCAGCCCGGGGACAGGGAGCGAGACCCAGTACTTC.